This is a list of T cell receptor beta chains from one sample in a study of T cell changes during pregnancy in multiple sclerosis. The data were produced by immunoSEQ multiplex PCR, yet TCRdb's version contains in-frame clones alone and is incomplete. The sample lists 90,000 to 95,000 clones, over 85% occurring once. The sample in question was peripheral blood, obtained in the first trimester of pregnancy. These receptors all stem from a female donor with multiple sclerosis, enrolled in a pregnancy study. CDR3s include the opening cysteine and the closing phenylalanine or tryptophan. A D gene is named only where the DNA matches it firmly. Rows may omit the clone size; those that give it use once, few, many or a size class.

clone_size	v_call	j_call	d_call	cdr3_aa	cdr3_nt
.	TRBV7-2	TRBJ2-7	.	CASSVRDYEQYF	TGTGCCAGCAGCGTACGGGACTACGAGCAGTACTTC
.	TRBV19	TRBJ1-1	.	CASTNRATNTEAFF	TGTGCCAGCACCAACAGGGCGACGAACACTGAAGCTTTCTTT
few	TRBV15	TRBJ1-1	.	CATSRDGVGDTEAFF	TGTGCCACCAGCAGAGATGGGGTCGGGGACACTGAAGCTTTCTTT
once	TRBV7-4	TRBJ2-5	TRBD2	CASSGREKQETQYF	TGTGCCAGCAGCGGGAGGGAGAAACAAGAGACCCAGTACTTC
.	TRBV27	TRBJ2-1	TRBD2	CASSGTSVLNEQFF	TGTGCCAGCTCCGGGACTAGCGTACTTAATGAGCAGTTCTTC
.	TRBV7-9	TRBJ1-1	.	CASPPEGANTEAFF	TGTGCCAGCCCCCCCGAAGGGGCGAACACTGAAGCTTTCTTT
.	TRBV5-5	TRBJ2-2	.	CASSFFVEASGELFF	TGTGCCAGCAGCTTTTTTGTGGAGGCTAGCGGGGAGCTGTTTTTT
.	TRBV2	TRBJ2-1	TRBD2	CASSLTSGGADEQFF	TGTGCCAGCAGTTTGACTAGCGGGGGGGCGGATGAGCAGTTCTTC
.	TRBV18	TRBJ1-2	TRBD1	CASSARDSSNYGYTF	TGTGCCAGCTCCGCCCGGGACAGCTCTAACTATGGCTACACCTTC
.	TRBV11-3	TRBJ2-2	TRBD2	CASSLDLAGGHTGELFF	TGTGCCAGCAGCTTAGATCTCGCGGGGGGTCACACCGGGGAGCTGTTTTTT
.	TRBV12-5	TRBJ1-2	.	CASGLPHSLGGYGYTF	TGTGCTAGTGGTTTGCCACACAGCCTCGGGGGCTATGGCTACACCTTC
.	TRBV7-3	TRBJ1-1	.	CASSSTRETEAFF	TGTGCCAGCAGCTCCACCCGGGAGACTGAAGCTTTCTTT
once	TRBV13	TRBJ1-1	.	CASSLSRNTEAFF	TGTGCCAGCAGCTTATCCAGGAATACTGAAGCTTTCTTT
.	TRBV29-1	TRBJ2-7	.	CSVGGLGRNYEQYF	TGCAGCGTTGGGGGGCTTGGGCGAAACTACGAGCAGTACTTC
.	TRBV11-2	TRBJ1-5	.	CASSFGGEGNQPQHF	TGTGCCAGCAGCTTCGGGGGAGAAGGGAATCAGCCCCAGCATTTT
.	TRBV25-1	TRBJ2-1	TRBD1	CASRPQGQGGHEQFF	TGTGCCAGCAGGCCACAGGGACAGGGAGGTCATGAGCAGTTCTTC
.	TRBV13	TRBJ1-2	.	CASSPAEMSYGYTF	TGTGCCAGCAGCCCCGCGGAGATGAGCTATGGCTACACCTTC
.	TRBV14	TRBJ2-7	.	CASSQGARGRSYEQYF	TGTGCCAGCAGCCAAGGGGCCAGGGGGAGGTCCTACGAGCAGTACTTC
once	TRBV5-1	TRBJ2-7	TRBD1	CASSSGTGAYEQYF	TGCGCCAGCAGCTCCGGGACAGGGGCCTACGAGCAGTACTTC
.	TRBV27	TRBJ1-1	.	CASRNQRNTEAFF	TGTGCCAGCAGAAACCAGCGGAACACTGAAGCTTTCTTT
.	TRBV7-9	TRBJ2-1	.	CASSPTDKRDEQFF	TGTGCCAGCAGTCCGACCGACAAGAGGGATGAGCAGTTCTTC
.	TRBV29-1	TRBJ2-5	.	CSVDWLVRGQETQYF	TGCAGCGTTGACTGGCTCGTTAGGGGACAAGAGACCCAGTACTTC
.	TRBV2	TRBJ1-5	TRBD1	CASREWDRVDQPQHF	TGTGCCAGCAGAGAGTGGGACAGGGTGGATCAGCCCCAGCATTTT
once	TRBV21-1	TRBJ2-7	.	CASSKKSLRDRDEQYF	TGTGCCAGCAGCAAAAAAAGCCTCCGGGACAGGGACGAGCAGTACTTC
.	TRBV19	TRBJ2-1	.	CASIWQGEQFF	TGTGCCAGTATCTGGCAGGGTGAGCAGTTCTTC
.	TRBV14	TRBJ2-2	.	CASSQVRGGELFF	TGTGCCAGCAGCCAAGTTAGGGGCGGGGAGCTGTTTTTT
.	TRBV2	TRBJ1-5	.	CASSEYIEGDQPQHF	TGTGCCAGCAGTGAGTACATCGAGGGGGATCAGCCCCAGCATTTT
.	TRBV7-9	TRBJ2-7	.	CASSPPRGLSSYEQYF	TGTGCCAGCAGCCCCCCGCGGGGGCTCAGCTCCTACGAGCAGTACTTC
once	TRBV6-1	TRBJ1-1	TRBD1	CASSAKTGGDTEAFF	TGTGCCAGCAGTGCAAAAACAGGGGGAGACACTGAAGCTTTCTTT
.	TRBV18	TRBJ2-4	TRBD1	CASSSDRGRNIQYF	TGTGCCAGCTCATCCGACAGGGGGAGAAACATTCAGTACTTC
.	TRBV2	TRBJ2-7	.	CASRGSSYEQYF	TGTGCCAGCAGGGGGAGCTCCTACGAGCAGTACTTC
once	TRBV9	TRBJ1-4	TRBD1	CASSGNPQGYEKLFF	TGTGCCAGCAGCGGAAACCCACAGGGGTATGAAAAACTGTTTTTT
.	TRBV30	TRBJ2-7	TRBD2	CAWSSSGGYEQYF	TGTGCCTGGAGCTCCAGCGGGGGTTACGAGCAGTACTTC
.	TRBV7-9	TRBJ2-7	.	CASSLDINYEQYF	TGTGCCAGCAGCTTAGACATTAACTACGAGCAGTACTTC
.	TRBV6-5	TRBJ2-5	.	CASSGPGGLGETQYF	TGTGCCAGCAGTGGCCCCGGGGGGCTGGGAGAGACCCAGTACTTC
.	TRBV7-3	TRBJ1-6	.	CASSLESSYNSPLHF	TGTGCCAGCAGCTTAGAGAGCTCCTATAATTCACCCCTCCACTTT
once	TRBV7-6	TRBJ2-1	.	CASSPDRINNEQFF	TGTGCCAGCAGTCCTGACAGGATCAACAATGAGCAGTTCTTC
.	TRBV5-6	TRBJ1-6	.	CASSPTALPDSPLHF	TGTGCCAGCAGCCCGACAGCCCTACCCGATTCACCCCTCCACTTT
.	TRBV19	TRBJ1-2	TRBD1	CASSIRDRAVPFNGYTF	TGTGCCAGTAGTATAAGGGACAGGGCGGTACCATTCAATGGCTACACCTTC
.	TRBV19	TRBJ2-7	.	CASSIPNPYEQYF	TGTGCCAGTAGTATCCCAAATCCCTACGAGCAGTACTTC
.	TRBV7-9	TRBJ2-5	TRBD2	CASSKGLAGQETQYF	TGTGCCAGCAGCAAGGGGCTAGCGGGGCAAGAGACCCAGTACTTC
.	TRBV30	TRBJ2-1	.	CAWAVGGSDNEQFF	TGTGCCTGGGCAGTAGGGGGATCCGACAATGAGCAGTTCTTC
.	TRBV6-5	TRBJ2-2	TRBD1	CASSSDRGTGELFF	TGTGCCAGCAGTTCAGACAGGGGGACCGGGGAGCTGTTTTTT
once	TRBV11-2	TRBJ1-5	.	CASSRGGGNQPQHF	TGTGCCAGCAGCCGGGGAGGGGGCAATCAGCCCCAGCATTTT
.	TRBV7-2	TRBJ2-1	TRBD2	CASSFFLAGGSSYNEQFF	TGTGCCAGCAGCTTCTTTCTAGCGGGGGGTTCCTCCTACAATGAGCAGTTCTTC
.	TRBV18	TRBJ1-2	.	CASSRAENYGYTF	TGTGCCAGCTCACGTGCGGAAAACTATGGCTACACCTTC
.	TRBV18	TRBJ1-2	.	CASSTVDAPRQGYTF	TGTGCCAGCTCAACCGTAGATGCCCCGAGGCAGGGCTACACCTTC
.	TRBV6-5	TRBJ1-1	.	CASSYSYPNLEAFF	TGTGCCAGCAGTTACTCCTACCCTAACTTGGAAGCTTTCTTT
.	TRBV30	TRBJ1-2	.	CAWSVPWTLYGYTF	TGTGCCTGGAGTGTACCTTGGACACTCTATGGCTACACCTTC
.	TRBV9	TRBJ2-2	.	CASSATGGETGELFF	TGTGCCAGCAGCGCGACAGGAGGAGAAACCGGGGAGCTGTTTTTT
.	TRBV19	TRBJ2-1	TRBD1	CASSTIQGTGGIGQFF	TGTGCCAGTAGTACCATCCAGGGGACAGGTGGCATTGGGCAGTTCTTC
.	TRBV21-1	TRBJ1-2	.	CASRAKARGHYGYTF	TGTGCCAGCAGAGCCAAGGCGAGGGGGCACTATGGCTACACCTTC
.	TRBV5-1	TRBJ2-5	.	CASSPGWGLDSKETQYF	TGCGCCAGCAGCCCAGGGTGGGGGTTGGACAGTAAAGAGACCCAGTACTTC
.	TRBV27	TRBJ1-2	.	CASSFNRNYGYTF	TGTGCCAGCAGTTTCAACCGGAACTATGGCTACACCTTC